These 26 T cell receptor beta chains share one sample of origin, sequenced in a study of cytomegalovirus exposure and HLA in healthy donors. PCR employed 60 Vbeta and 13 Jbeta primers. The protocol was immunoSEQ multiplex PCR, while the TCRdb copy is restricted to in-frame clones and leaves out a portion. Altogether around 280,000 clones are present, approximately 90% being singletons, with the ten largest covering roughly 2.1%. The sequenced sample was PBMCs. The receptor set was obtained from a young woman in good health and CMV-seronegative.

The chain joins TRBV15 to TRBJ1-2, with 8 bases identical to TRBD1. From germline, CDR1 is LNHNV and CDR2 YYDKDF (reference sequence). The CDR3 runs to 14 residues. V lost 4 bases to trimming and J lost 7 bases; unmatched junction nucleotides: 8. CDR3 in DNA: TGTGCCACCAGCATGCTCACCGGGACAGGTGGCTACACCTTC. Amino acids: CATSMLTGTGGYTF.

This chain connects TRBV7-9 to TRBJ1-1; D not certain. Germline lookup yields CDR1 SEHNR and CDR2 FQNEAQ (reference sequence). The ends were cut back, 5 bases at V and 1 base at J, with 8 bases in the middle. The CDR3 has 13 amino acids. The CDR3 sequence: CASSPRGNTEAFF. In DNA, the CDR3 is TGTGCCAGCAGCCCACGAGGGAACACTGAAGCTTTCTTT.

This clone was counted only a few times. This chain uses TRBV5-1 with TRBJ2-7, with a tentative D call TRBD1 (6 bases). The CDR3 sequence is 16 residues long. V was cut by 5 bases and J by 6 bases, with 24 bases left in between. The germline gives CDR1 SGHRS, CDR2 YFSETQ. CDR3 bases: TGCGCCAGCAGATTCGGGCTGGGGGCCACCGGGGTCGAGCAGTACTTC. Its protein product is CASRFGLGATGVEQYF.

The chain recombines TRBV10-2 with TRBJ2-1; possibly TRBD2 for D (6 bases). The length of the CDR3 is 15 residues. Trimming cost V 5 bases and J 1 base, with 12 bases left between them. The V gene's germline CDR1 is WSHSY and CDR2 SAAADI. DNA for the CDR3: TGCGCCAGCAGTTTAAGCGGGCCTTCCTACAATGAGCAGTTCTTC. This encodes CASSLSGPSYNEQFF.

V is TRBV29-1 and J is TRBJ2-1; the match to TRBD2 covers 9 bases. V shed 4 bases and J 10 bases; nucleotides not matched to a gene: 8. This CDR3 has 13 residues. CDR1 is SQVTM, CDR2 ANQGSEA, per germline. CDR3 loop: CSVGTSAPGEQFF. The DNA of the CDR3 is TGCAGCGTTGGGACTAGCGCCCCCGGGGAGCAGTTCTTC.

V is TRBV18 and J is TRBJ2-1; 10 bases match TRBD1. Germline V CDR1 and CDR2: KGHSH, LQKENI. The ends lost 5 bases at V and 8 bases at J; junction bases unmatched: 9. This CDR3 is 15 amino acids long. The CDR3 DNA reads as TGTGCCAGCTCATACGGACAGGGGGTCGGTGATGAGCAGTTCTTC. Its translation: CASSYGQGVGDEQFF.

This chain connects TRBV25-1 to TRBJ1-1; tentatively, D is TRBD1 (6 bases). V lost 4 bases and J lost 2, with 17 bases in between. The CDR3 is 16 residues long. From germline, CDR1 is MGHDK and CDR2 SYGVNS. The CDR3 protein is CASSASRGGGNTEAFF. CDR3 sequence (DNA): TGTGCCAGCAGTGCGTCCCGAGGGGGGGGAAACACTGAAGCTTTCTTT.

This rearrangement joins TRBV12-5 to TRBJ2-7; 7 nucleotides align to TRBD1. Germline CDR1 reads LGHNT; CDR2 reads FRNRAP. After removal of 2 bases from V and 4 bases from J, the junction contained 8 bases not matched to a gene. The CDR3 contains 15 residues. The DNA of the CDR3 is TGTGCTAGTGGTTTGCCCACGGGACAGCTATACGAGCAGTACTTC. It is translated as CASGLPTGQLYEQYF.

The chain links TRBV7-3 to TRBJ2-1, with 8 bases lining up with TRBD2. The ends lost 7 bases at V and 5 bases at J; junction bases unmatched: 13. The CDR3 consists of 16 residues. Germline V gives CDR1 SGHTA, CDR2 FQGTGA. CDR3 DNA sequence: TGTGCCAGCACCCGATCCGGGGGGGTGACACACAATGAGCAGTTCTTC. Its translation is CASTRSGGVTHNEQFF.

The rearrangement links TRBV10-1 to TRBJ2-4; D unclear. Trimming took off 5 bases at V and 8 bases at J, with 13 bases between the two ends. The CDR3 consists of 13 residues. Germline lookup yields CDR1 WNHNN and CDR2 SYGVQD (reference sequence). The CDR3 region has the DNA TGCGCCAGCAGTTCGAGCCCCGTCGACATTCAGTACTTC. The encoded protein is CASSSSPVDIQYF.

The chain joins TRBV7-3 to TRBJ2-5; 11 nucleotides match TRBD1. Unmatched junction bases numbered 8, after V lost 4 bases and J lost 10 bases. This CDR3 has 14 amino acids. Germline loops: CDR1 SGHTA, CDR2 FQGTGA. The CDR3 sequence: CASSSTGTGGNQYF. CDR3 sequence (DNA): TGTGCCAGCAGCTCTACCGGGACAGGGGGTAACCAGTACTTC.

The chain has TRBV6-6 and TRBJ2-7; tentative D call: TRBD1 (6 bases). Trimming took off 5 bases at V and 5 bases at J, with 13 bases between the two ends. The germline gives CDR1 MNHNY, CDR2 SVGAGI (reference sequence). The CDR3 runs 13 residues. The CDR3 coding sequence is TGTGCCAGCAGTCCCATCGACAGGCACGAGCAGTACTTC. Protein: CASSPIDRHEQYF.

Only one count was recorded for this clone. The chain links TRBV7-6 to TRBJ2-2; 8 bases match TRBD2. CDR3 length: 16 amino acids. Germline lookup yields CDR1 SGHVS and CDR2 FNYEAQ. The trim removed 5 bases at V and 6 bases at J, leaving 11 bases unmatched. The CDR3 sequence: CASSRSGTRISGELFF. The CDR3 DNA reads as TGTGCCAGCAGCCGATCCGGGACTAGAATTTCCGGGGAGCTGTTTTTT.

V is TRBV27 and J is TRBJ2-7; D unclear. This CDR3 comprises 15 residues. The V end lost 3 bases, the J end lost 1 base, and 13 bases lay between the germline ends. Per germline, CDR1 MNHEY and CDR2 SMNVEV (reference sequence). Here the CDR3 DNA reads TGTGCCAGCAGTTTTAATTGGGCCAGTTCCTACGAGCAGTACTTC. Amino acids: CASSFNWASSYEQYF.

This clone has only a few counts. CDR3 region: CASSEGGNSNQPQHF. In DNA, the CDR3 is TGCGCCAGCAGTGAAGGGGGAAATAGCAATCAGCCCCAGCATTTT. The chain carries TRBV5-1 and TRBJ1-5, with D possibly matching TRBD1 (6 bases). From germline, CDR1 is SGHRS and CDR2 YFSETQ. The ends were cut back, 5 bases at V and 0 bases at J, with 12 bases in the middle. The CDR3 length is 15 residues.

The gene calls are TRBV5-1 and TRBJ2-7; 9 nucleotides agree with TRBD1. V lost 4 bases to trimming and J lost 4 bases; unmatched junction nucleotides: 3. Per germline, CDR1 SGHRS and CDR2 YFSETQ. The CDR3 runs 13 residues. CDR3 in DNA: TGCGCCAGCAGCGAGACAGGGGGGTACGAGCAGTACTTC. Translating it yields CASSETGGYEQYF.

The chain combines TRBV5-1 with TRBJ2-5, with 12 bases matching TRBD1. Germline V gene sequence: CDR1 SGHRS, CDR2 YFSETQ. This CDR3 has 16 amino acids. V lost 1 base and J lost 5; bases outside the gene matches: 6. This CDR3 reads CASSLTGTGGGETQYF. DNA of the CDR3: TGCGCCAGCAGCTTGACCGGGACAGGGGGCGGCGAGACCCAGTACTTC.

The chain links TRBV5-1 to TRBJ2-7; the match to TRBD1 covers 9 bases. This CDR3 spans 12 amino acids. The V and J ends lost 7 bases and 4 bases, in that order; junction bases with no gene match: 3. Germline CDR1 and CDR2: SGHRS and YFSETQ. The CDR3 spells CASAGTGYEQYF. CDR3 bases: TGCGCCAGCGCCGGGACAGGGTACGAGCAGTACTTC.

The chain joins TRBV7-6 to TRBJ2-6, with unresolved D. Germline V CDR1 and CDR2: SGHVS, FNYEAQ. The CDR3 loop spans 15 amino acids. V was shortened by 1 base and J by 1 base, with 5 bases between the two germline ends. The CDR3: CASSLGASGANVLTF. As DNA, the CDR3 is TGTGCCAGCAGCTTAGGAGCATCTGGGGCCAACGTCCTGACTTTC.

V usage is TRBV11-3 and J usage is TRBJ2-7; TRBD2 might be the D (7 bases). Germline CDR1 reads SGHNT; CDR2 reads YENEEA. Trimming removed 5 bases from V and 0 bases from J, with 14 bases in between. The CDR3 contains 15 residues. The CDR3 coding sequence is TGTGCCAGCAGCGGGGGGGCAGACAGCTCCTACGAGCAGTACTTC. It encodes CASSGGADSSYEQYF.

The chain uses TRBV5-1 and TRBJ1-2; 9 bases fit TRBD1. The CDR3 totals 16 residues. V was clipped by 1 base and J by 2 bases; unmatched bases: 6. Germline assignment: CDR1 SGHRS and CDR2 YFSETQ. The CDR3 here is CASSLNRGRVNYGYTF. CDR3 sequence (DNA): TGCGCCAGCAGCTTGAACAGGGGGCGCGTCAACTATGGCTACACCTTC.

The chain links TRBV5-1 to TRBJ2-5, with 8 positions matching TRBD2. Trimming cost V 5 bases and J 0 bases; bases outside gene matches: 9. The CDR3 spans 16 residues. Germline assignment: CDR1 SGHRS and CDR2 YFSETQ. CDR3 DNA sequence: TGCGCCAGCAGTCAGAACGGGGGGGCCAACCAAGAGACCCAGTACTTC. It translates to CASSQNGGANQETQYF.

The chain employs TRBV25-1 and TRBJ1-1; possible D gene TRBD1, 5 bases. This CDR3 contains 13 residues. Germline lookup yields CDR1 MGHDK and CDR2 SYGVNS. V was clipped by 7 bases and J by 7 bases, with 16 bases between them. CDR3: CASIPVGGGEAFF. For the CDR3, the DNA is TGTGCCAGCATCCCCGTGGGGGGTGGTGAAGCTTTCTTT. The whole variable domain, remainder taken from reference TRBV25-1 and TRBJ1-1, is EADIYQTPRYLVIGTGKKITLECSQTMGHDKMYWYQQDPGMELHLIHYSYGVNSTEKGDLSSESTVSRIRTEHFPLTLESARPSHTSQYLCASIPVGGGEAFFGQGTRLTVV.

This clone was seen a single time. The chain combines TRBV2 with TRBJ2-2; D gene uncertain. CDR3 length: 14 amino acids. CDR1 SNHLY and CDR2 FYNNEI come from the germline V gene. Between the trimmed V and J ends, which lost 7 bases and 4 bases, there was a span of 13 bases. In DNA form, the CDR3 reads TGTGCCAGCAAGAGCTCCTCGGGCACCGGGGAGCTGTTTTTT. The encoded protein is CASKSSSGTGELFF.

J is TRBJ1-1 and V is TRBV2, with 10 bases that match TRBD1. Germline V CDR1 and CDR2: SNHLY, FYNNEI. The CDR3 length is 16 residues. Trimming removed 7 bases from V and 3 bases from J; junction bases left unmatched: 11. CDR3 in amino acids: CASTTGGAWADTEAFF. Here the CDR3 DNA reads TGTGCCAGCACGACAGGGGGCGCCTGGGCGGACACTGAAGCTTTCTTT.

Here the CDR3 reads CASTISGIATNEKLFF. The CDR3 DNA sequence: TGTGCCAGTACCATAAGCGGGATTGCAACTAATGAAAAACTGTTTTTT. This rearrangement joins TRBV19 to TRBJ1-4; D unresolved. CDR1 and CDR2 from the germline V gene are LNHDA and SQIVND (reference sequence). V was pared by 7 bases and J by 0 bases, with 15 bases between. CDR3 size: 16 residues.